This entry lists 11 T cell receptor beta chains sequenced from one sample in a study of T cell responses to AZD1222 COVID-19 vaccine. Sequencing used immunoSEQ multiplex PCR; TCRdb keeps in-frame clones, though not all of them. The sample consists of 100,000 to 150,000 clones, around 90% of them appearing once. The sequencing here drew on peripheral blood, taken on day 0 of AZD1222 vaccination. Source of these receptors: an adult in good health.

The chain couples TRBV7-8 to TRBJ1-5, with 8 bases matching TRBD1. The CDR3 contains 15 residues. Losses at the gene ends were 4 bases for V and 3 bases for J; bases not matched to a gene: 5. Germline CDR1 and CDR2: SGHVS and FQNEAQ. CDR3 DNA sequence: TGTGCCAGCAGCTACTCAGGGGGCTACAATCAGCCCCAGCATTTT. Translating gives CASSYSGGYNQPQHF.

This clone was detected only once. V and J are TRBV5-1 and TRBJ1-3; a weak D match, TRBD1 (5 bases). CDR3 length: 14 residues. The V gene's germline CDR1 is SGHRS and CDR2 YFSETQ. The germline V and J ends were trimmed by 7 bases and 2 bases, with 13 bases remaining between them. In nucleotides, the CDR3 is TGCGCCAGCTCGGCGCGGGGGGCTGGAAACACCATATATTTT. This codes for CASSARGAGNTIYF.

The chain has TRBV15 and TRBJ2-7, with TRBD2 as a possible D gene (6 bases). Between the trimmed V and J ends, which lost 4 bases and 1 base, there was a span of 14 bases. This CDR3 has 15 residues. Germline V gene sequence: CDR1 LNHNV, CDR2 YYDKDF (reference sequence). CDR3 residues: CATSTRLVVSYEQYF. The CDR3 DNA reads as TGTGCCACCAGCACGAGACTAGTGGTATCCTACGAGCAGTACTTC.

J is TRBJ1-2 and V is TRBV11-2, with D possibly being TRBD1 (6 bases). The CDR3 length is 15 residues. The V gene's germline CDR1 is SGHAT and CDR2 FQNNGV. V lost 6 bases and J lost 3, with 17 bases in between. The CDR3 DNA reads TGTGCCAGCAGTACCGGGACAACCTCCCACTATGGCTACACCTTC. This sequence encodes CASSTGTTSHYGYTF.

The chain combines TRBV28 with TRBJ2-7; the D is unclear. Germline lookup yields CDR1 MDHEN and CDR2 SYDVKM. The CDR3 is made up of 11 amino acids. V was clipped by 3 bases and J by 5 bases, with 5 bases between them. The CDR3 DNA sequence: TGTGCCAGCAGTTTGGGGAACGAGCAGTACTTC. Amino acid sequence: CASSLGNEQYF.

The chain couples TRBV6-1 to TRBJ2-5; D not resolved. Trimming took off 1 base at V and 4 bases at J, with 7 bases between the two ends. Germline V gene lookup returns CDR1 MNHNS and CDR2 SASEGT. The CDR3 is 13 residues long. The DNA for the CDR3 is TGTGCCAGCAGTGAAGTGCTGCGAGAGACCCAGTACTTC. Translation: CASSEVLRETQYF.

CDR3 sequence reads: CASGFSGNTIYF. Here the CDR3 DNA reads TGTGCTAGTGGGTTCTCTGGAAACACCATATATTTT. V usage is TRBV12-5 and J usage is TRBJ1-3; D is uncertain. V was trimmed by 6 bases and J by 0 bases, leaving 3 bases between them. The CDR3 has 12 amino acids. Germline V lookup: CDR1 LGHNT, CDR2 FRNRAP.

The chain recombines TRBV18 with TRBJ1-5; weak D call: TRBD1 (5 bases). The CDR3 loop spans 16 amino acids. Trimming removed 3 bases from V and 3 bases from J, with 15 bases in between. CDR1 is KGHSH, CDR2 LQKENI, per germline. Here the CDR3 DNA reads TGTGCCAGCTCACCCCCCGGTAGGGGTTTCAATCAGCCCCAGCATTTT. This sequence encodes CASSPPGRGFNQPQHF.

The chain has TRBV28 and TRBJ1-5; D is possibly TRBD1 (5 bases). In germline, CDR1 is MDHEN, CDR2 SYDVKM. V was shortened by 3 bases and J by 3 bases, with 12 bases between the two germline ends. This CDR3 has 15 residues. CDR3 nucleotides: TGTGCCAGCAGTTTGTTTGACAGCTACAATCAGCCCCAGCATTTT. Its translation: CASSLFDSYNQPQHF.

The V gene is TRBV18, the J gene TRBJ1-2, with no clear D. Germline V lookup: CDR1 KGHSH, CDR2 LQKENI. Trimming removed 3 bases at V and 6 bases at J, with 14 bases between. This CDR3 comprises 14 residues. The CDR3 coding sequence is TGTGCCAGCTCACCGGGGTCAATACCCCATGGCTACACCTTC. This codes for CASSPGSIPHGYTF.

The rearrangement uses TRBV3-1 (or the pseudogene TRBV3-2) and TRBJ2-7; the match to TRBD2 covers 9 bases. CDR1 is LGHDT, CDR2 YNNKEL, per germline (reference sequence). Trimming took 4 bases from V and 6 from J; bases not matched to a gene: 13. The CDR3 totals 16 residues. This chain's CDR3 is CASSLGGSGRFGEQYF. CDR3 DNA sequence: TGTGCCAGCAGCCTAGGTGGTAGCGGGAGATTTGGCGAGCAGTACTTC.